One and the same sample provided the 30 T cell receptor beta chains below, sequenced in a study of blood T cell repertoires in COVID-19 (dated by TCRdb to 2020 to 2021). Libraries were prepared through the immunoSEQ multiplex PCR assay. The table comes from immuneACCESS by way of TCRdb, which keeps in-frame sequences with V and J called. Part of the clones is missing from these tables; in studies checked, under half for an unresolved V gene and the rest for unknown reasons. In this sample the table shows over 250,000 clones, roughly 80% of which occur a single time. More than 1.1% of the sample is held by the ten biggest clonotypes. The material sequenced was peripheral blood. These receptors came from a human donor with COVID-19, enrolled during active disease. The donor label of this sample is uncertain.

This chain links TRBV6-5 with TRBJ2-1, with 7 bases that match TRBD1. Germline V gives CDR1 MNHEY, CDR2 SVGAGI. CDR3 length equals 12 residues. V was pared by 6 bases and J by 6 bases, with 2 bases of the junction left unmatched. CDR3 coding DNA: TGTGCCAGCAGGGGACAGTCCAATGAGCAGTTCTTC. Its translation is CASRGQSNEQFF.

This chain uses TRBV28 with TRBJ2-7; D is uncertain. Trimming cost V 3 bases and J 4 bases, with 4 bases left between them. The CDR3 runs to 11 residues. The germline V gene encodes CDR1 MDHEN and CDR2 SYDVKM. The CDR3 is CASSFMYEQYF. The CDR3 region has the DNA TGTGCCAGCAGTTTCATGTACGAGCAGTACTTC.

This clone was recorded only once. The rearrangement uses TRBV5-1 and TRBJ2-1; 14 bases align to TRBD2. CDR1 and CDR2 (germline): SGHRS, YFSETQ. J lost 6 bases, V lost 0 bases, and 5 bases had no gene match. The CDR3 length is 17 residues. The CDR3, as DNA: TGCGCCAGCAGCTTGGTAGGACTAGCGGGAGGAGGCAATGAGCAGTTCTTC. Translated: CASSLVGLAGGGNEQFF.

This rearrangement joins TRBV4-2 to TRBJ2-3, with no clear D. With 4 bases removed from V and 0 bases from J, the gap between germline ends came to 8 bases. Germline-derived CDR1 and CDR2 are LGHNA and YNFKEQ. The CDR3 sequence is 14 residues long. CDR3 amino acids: CASSPGGSTDTQYF. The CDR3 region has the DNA TGTGCCAGCAGCCCAGGTGGAAGCACAGATACGCAGTATTTT.

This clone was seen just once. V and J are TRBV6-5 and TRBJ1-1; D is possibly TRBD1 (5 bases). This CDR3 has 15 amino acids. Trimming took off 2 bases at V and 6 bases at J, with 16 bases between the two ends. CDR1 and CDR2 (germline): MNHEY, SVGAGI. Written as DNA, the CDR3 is TGTGCCAGCAGTTACGATGGCGCGGGGGGAGCTGAAGCTTTCTTT. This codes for CASSYDGAGGAEAFF.

CDR3 region: CASSLVPEDGYTF. CDR3 in DNA: TGCGCCAGCAGCTTGGTACCAGAGGATGGCTACACCTTC. This chain connects TRBV5-1 to TRBJ1-2, with D uncertain. The germline V gene has CDR1 SGHRS and CDR2 YFSETQ. CDR3 length: 13 amino acids. The germline V and J ends were trimmed by 0 bases and 6 bases, with 9 bases remaining between them.

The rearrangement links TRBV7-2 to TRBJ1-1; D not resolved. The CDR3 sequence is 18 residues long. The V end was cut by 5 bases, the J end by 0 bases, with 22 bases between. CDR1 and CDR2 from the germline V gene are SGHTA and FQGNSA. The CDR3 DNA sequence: TGTGCCAGCAGCCCCGGGGAGGGAGGGTTAAGGGTGAACACTGAAGCTTTCTTT. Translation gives CASSPGEGGLRVNTEAFF.

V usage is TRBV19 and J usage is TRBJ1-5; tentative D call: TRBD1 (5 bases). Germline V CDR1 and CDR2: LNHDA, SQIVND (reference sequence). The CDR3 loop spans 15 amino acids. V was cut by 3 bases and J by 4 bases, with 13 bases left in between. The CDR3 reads CASSIGLGGNQPQHF. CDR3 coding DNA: TGTGCCAGTAGTATCGGGTTGGGGGGGAATCAGCCCCAGCATTTT.

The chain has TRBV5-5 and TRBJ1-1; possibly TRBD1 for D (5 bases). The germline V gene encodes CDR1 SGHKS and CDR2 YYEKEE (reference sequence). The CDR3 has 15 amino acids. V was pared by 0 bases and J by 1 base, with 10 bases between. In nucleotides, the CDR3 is TGTGCCAGCAGCTTGGCTCCGGACACGAACACTGAAGCTTTCTTT. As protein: CASSLAPDTNTEAFF.

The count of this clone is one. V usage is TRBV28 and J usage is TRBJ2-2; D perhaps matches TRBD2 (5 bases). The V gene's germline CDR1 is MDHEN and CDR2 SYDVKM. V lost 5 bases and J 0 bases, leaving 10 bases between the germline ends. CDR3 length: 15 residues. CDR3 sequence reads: CASSRTSPNTGELFF. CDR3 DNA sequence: TGTGCCAGCAGTAGGACTTCCCCGAACACCGGGGAGCTGTTTTTT.

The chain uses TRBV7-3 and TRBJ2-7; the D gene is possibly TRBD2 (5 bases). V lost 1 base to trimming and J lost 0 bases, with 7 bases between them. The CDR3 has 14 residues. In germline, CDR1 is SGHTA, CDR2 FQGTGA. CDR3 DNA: TGTGCCAGCAGCTTAATGGGGAGCTCCTACGAGCAGTACTTC. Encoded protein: CASSLMGSSYEQYF.

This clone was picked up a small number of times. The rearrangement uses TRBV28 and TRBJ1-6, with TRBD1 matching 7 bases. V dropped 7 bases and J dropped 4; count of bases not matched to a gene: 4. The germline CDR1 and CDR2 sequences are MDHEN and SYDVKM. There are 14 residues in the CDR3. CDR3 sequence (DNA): TGTGCCAGCACCCGGACAGGATATAATTCACCCCTCCACTTT. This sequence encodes CASTRTGYNSPLHF.

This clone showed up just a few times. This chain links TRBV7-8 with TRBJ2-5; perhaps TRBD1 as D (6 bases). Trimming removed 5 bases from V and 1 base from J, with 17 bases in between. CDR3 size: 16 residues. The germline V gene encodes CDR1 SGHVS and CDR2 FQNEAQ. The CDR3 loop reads CASSPRAGQPQETQYF. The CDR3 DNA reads TGTGCCAGCAGCCCCCGGGCCGGACAGCCCCAAGAGACCCAGTACTTC.

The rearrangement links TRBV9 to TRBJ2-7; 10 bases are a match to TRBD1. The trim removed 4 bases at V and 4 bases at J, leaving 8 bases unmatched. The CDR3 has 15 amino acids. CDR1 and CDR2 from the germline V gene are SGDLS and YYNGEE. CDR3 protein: CASSPRGQGSYEQYF. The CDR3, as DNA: TGTGCCAGCAGCCCCCGGGGACAGGGGAGTTACGAGCAGTACTTC.

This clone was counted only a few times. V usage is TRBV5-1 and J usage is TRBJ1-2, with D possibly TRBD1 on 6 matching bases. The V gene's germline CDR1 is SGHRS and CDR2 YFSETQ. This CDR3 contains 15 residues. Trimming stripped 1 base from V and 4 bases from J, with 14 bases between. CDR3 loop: CASSLNAGDTYGYTF. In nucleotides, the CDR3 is TGCGCCAGCAGCTTGAATGCAGGGGATACCTATGGCTACACCTTC. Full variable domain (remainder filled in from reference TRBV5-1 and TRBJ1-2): KAGVTQTPRYLIKTRGQQVTLSCSPISGHRSVSWYQQTPGQGLQFLFEYFSETQRNKGNFPGRFSGRQFSNSRSEMNVSTLELGDSALYLCASSLNAGDTYGYTFGSGTRLTVV.

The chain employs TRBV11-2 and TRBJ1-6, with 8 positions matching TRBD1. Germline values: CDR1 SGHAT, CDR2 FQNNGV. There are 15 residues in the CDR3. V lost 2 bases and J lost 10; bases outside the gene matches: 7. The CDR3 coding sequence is TGTGCCAGCAGCTTACATCCGACAGGGGAATCACCCCTCCACTTT. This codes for CASSLHPTGESPLHF.

The CDR3 DNA reads TGTGCCAGCAGCGGAATGGGACAGGGGGTGGACGGCTACACCTTC. Amino acid sequence: CASSGMGQGVDGYTF. This chain links TRBV5-6 with TRBJ1-2; 11 bases are shared with TRBD1. V shed 4 bases and J 8 bases; nucleotides not matched to a gene: 10. The CDR3 covers 15 residues. Germline V CDR1 and CDR2: SGHDT, YYEEEE.

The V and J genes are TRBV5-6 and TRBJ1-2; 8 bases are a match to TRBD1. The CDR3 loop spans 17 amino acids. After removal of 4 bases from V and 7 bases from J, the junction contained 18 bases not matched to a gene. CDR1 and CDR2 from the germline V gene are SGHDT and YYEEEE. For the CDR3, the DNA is TGTGCCAGCAGCGCCTACAGGGGGGAAGGTTTGTTCGGTGGCTACACCTTC. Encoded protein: CASSAYRGEGLFGGYTF. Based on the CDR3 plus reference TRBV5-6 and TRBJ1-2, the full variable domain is DAGVTQSPTHLIKTRGQQVTLRCSPKSGHDTVSWYQQALGQGPQFIFQYYEEEERQRGNFPDRFSGHQFPNYSSELNVNALLLGDSALYLCASSAYRGEGLFGGYTFGSGTRLTVV.

The CDR3 nucleotides are TGTGCCAGCAGAGGGACTCTTCCCTACGAGCAGTACTTC. Protein: CASRGTLPYEQYF. The gene calls are TRBV27 and TRBJ2-7; D perhaps matches TRBD2 (6 bases). The CDR3 is 13 residues long. Germline V CDR1 and CDR2: MNHEY, SMNVEV (reference sequence). Trimming cost V 6 bases and J 2 bases, with 11 bases left between them.

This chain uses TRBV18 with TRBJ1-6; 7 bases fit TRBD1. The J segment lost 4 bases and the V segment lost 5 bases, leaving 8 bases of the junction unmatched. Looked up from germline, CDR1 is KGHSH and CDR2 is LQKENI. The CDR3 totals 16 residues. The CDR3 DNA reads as TGTGCCAGCTCAGAAGGGGGCGCACAGTATAATTCACCCCTCCACTTT. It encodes CASSEGGAQYNSPLHF.

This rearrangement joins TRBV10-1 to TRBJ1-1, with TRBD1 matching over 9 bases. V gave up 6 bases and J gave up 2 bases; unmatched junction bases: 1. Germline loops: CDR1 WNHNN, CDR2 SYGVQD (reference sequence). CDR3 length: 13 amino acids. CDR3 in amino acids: CASRDRGNTEAFF. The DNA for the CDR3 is TGCGCCAGCAGGGACAGGGGAAACACTGAAGCTTTCTTT.

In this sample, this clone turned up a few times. In DNA form, the CDR3 reads TGTGCCACCAGTCTAGCGGGAGCCCTCTACGAGCAGTACTTC. It translates to CATSLAGALYEQYF. J is TRBJ2-7 and V is TRBV15; 10 bases are shared with TRBD2. The CDR3 spans 14 residues. The ends lost 6 bases at V and 3 bases at J; junction bases unmatched: 5. Germline V gene lookup returns CDR1 LNHNV and CDR2 YYDKDF (reference sequence).

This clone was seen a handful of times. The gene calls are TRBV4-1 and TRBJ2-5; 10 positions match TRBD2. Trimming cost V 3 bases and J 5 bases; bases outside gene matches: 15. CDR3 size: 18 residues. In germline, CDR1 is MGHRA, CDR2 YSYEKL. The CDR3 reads CASSQDPRLAGGGETQYF. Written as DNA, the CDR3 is TGCGCCAGCAGCCAGGACCCCCGACTAGCGGGCGGCGGGGAGACCCAGTACTTC.

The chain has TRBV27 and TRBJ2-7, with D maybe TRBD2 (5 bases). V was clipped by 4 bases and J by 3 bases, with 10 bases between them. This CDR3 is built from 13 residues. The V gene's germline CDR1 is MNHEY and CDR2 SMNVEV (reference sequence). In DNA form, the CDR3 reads TGTGCCAGCAGTTCCCGGGGTTACTACGAGCAGTACTTC. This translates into CASSSRGYYEQYF.

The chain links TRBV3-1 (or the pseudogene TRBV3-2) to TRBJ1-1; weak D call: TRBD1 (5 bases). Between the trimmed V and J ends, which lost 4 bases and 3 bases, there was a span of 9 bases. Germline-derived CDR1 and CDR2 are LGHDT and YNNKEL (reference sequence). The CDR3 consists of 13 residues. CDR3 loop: CASSLIRDTEAFF. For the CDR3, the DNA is TGTGCCAGCAGCCTTATCAGGGACACTGAAGCTTTCTTT.

The chain's CDR3 is CASTGLGLLGYTF. The DNA of the CDR3 is TGTGCCAGCACAGGTTTGGGACTTCTCGGCTACACCTTC. The chain carries TRBV7-6 and TRBJ1-2; possibly TRBD1 for D (5 bases). Germline V gene data show CDR1 as SGHVS and CDR2 as FNYEAQ. V was trimmed by 7 bases and J by 8 bases, leaving 17 bases between them. The CDR3 is made up of 13 amino acids.

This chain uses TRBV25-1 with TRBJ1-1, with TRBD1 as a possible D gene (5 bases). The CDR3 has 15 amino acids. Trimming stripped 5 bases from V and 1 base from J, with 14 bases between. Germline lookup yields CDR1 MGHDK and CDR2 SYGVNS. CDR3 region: CASSPLGDRNTEAFF. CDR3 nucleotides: TGTGCCAGCAGTCCCTTGGGTGACAGGAACACTGAAGCTTTCTTT.

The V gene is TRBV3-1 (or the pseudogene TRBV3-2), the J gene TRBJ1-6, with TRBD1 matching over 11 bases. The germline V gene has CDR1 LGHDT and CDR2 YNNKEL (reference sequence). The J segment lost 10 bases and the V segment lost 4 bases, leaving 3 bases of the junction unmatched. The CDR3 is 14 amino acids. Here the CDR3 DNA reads TGTGCCAGCAGCCCGGGACAGGGGGTCTCACCCCTCCACTTT. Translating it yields CASSPGQGVSPLHF.

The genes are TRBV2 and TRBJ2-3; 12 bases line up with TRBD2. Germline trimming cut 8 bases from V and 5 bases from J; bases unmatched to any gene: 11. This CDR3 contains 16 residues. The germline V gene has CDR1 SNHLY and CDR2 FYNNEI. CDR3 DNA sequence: TGTGCCAGCGGCCAGAAGACTAGCGGGAGTCTAGATACGCAGTATTTT. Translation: CASGQKTSGSLDTQYF.

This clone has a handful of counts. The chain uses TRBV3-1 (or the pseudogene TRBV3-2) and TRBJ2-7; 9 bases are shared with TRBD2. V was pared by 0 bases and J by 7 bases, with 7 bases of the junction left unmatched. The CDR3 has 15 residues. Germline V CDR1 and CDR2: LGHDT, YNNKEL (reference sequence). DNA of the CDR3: TGTGCCAGCAGCCAAGATAGCAGCGGGGGGCGTGAGCAGTACTTC. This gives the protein CASSQDSSGGREQYF.